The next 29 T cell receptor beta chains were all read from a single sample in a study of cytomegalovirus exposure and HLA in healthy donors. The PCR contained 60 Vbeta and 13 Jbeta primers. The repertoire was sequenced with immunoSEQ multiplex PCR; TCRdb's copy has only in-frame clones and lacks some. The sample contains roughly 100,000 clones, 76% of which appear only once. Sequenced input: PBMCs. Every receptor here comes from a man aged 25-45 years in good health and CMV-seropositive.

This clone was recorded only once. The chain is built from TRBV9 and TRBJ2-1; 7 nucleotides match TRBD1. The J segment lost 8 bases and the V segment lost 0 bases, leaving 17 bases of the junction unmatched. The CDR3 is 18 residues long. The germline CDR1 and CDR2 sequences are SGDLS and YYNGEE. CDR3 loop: CASSVGGSGRGKGYEQFF. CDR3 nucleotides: TGTGCCAGCAGCGTAGGTGGGTCGGGCAGGGGGAAAGGCTATGAGCAGTTCTTC.

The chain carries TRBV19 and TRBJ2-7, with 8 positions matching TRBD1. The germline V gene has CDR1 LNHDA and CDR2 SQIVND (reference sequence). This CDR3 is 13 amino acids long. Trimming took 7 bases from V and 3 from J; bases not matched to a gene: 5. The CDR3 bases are TGTGCCAGTAATAGGGGGACAGGCTACGAGCAGTACTTC. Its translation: CASNRGTGYEQYF.

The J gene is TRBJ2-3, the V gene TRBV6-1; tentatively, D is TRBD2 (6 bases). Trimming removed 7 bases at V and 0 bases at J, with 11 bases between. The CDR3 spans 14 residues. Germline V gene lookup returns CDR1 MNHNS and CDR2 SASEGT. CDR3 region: CASIGSHSTDTQYF. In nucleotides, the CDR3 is TGTGCCAGCATCGGGAGTCATAGCACAGATACGCAGTATTTT.

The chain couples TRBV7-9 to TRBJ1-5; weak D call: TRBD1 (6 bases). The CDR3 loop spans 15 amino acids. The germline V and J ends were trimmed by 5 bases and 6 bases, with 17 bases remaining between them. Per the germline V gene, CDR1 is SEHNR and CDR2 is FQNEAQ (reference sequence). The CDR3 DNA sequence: TGTGCCAGCAGCCCAGGGGCCAGCAAAGGTCAGCCCCAGCATTTT. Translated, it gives CASSPGASKGQPQHF.

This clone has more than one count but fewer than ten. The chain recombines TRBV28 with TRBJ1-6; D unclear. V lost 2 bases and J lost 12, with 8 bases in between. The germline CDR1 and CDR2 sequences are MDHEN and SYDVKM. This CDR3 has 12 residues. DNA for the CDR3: TGTGCCAGCAGTTTAATGGGAGGACCCCTCCACTTT. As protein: CASSLMGGPLHF.

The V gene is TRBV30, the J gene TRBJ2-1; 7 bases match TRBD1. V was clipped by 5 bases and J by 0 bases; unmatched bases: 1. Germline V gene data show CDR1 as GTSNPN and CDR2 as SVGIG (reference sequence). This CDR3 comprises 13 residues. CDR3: CAWGTASYNEQFF. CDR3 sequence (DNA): TGTGCCTGGGGGACAGCCTCCTACAATGAGCAGTTCTTC.

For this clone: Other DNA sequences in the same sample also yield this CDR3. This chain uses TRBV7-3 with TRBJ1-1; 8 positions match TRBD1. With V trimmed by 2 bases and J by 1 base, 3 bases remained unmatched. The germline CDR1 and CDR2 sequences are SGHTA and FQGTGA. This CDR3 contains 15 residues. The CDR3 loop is CASSLQGARNTEAFF. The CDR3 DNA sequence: TGTGCCAGCAGCTTACAGGGGGCTAGGAACACTGAAGCTTTCTTT.

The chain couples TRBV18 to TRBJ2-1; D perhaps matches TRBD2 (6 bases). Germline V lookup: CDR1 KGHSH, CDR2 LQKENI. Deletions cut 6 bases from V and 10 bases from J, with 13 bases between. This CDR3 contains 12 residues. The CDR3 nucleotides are TGTGCCAGCTCTCCAGTAGCGGCAGAGCAGTTCTTC. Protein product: CASSPVAAEQFF. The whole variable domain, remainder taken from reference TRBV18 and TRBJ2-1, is NAGVMQNPRHLVRRRGQEARLRCSPMKGHSHVYWYRQLPEEGLKFMVYLQKENIIDESGMPKERFSAEFPKEGPSILRIQQVVRGDSAAYFCASSPVAAEQFFGPGTRLTVL.

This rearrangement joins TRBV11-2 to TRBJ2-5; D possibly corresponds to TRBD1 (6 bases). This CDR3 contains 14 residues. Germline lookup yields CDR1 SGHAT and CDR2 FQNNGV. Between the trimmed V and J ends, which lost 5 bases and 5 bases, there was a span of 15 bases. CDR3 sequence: CASSRTGSGETQYF. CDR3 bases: TGTGCCAGCAGCCGAACAGGGTCCGGGGAGACCCAGTACTTC.

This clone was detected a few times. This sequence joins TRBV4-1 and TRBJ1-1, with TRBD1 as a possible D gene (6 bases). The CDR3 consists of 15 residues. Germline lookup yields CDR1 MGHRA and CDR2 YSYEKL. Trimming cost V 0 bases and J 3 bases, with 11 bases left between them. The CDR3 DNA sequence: TGCGCCAGCAGCCAAGATCAGGGGACATACACTGAAGCTTTCTTT. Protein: CASSQDQGTYTEAFF.

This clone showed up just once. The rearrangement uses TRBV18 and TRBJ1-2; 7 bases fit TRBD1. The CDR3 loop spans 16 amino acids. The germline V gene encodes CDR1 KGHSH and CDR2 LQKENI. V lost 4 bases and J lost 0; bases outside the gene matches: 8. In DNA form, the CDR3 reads TGTGCCAGCTCACTTACTGACAGGGTCGCTAACTATGGCTACACCTTC. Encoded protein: CASSLTDRVANYGYTF.

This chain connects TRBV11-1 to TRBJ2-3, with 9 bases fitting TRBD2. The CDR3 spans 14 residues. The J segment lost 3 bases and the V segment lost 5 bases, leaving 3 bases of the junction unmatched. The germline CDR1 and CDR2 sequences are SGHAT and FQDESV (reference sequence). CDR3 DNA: TGTGCCAGCAGCCCTGGACTAGCGACAGATACGCAGTATTTT. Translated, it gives CASSPGLATDTQYF.

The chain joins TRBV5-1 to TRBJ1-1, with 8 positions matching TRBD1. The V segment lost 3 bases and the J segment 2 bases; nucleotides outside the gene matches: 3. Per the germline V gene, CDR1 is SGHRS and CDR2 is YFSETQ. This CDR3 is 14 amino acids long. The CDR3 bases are TGCGCCAGCAGCTGGACAGGGTTTAACACTGAAGCTTTCTTT. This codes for CASSWTGFNTEAFF. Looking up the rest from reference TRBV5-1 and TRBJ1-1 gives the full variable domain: KAGVTQTPRYLIKTRGQQVTLSCSPISGHRSVSWYQQTPGQGLQFLFEYFSETQRNKGNFPGRFSGRQFSNSRSEMNVSTLELGDSALYLCASSWTGFNTEAFFGQGTRLTVV.

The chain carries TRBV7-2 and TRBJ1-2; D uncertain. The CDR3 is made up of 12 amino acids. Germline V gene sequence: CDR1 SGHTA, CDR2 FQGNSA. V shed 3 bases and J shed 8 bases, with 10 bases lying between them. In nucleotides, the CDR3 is TGTGCCAGCAGCTTCAATGCCAGAGGCTACACCTTC. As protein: CASSFNARGYTF.

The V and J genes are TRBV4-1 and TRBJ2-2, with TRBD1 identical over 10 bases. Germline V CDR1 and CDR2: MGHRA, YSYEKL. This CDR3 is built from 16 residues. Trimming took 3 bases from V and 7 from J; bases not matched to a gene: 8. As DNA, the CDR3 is TGCGCCAGCAGCCAGGGGACAGGGGTTCTCGGCGGGGAGCTGTTTTTT. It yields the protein CASSQGTGVLGGELFF.

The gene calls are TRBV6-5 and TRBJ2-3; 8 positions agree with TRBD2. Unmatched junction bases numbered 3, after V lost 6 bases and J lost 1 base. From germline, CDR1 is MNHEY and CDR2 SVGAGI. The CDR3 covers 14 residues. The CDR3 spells CASRKAGGTDTQYF. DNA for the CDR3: TGTGCCAGCAGAAAAGCGGGAGGCACAGATACGCAGTATTTT.

CDR3 residues: CASSEVQGANQPQHF. The CDR3 DNA is TGTGCCAGCAGTGAAGTACAGGGGGCGAATCAGCCCCAGCATTTT. V is TRBV6-1 and J is TRBJ1-5, with 9 bases that match TRBD1. The J segment lost 4 bases and the V segment lost 1 base, leaving 2 bases of the junction unmatched. The germline gives CDR1 MNHNS, CDR2 SASEGT. The CDR3 contains 15 residues.

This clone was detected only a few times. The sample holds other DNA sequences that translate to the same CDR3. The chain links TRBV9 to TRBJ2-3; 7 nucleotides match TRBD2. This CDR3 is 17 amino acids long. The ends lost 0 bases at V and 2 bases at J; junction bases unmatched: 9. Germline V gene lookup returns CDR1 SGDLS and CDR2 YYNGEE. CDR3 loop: CASSVGGRARDTDTQYF. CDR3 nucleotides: TGTGCCAGCAGCGTAGGAGGGAGGGCTAGGGACACAGATACGCAGTATTTT.

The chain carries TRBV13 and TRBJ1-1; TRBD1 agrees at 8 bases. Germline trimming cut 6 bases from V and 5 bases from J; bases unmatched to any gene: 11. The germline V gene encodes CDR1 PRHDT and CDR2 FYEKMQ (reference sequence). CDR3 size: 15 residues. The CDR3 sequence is CASRKGQGGRTEAFF. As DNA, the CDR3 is TGTGCCAGCAGAAAAGGACAGGGAGGAAGAACTGAAGCTTTCTTT.

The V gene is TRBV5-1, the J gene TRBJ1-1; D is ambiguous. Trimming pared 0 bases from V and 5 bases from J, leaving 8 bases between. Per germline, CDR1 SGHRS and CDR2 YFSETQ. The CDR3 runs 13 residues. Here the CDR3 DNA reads TGCGCCAGCAGCTTGGGAGAGGGTACTGAAGCTTTCTTT. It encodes CASSLGEGTEAFF.

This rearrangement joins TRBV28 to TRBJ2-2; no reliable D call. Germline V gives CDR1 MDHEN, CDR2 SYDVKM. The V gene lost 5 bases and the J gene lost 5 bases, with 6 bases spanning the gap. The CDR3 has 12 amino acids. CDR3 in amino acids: CASSPSTGELFF. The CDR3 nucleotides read TGTGCCAGCAGTCCTAGTACCGGGGAGCTGTTTTTT.

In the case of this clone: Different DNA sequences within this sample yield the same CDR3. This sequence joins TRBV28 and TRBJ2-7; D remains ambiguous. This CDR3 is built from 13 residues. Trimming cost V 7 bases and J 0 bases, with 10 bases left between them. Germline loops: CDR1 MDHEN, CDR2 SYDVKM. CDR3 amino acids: CASKAGDSYEQYF. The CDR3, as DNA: TGTGCCAGCAAGGCAGGCGACTCCTACGAGCAGTACTTC.

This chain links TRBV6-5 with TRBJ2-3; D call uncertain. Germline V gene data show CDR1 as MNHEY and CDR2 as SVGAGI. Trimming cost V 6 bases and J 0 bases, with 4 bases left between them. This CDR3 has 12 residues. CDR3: CASSPSTDTQYF. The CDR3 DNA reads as TGTGCCAGCAGCCCTAGCACAGATACGCAGTATTTT.

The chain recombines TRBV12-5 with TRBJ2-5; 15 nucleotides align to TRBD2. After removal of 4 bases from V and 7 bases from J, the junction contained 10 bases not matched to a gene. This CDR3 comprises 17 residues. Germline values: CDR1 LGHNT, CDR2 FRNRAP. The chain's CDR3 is CASGSGLAGGLKVTQYF. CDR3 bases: TGTGCTAGTGGTTCGGGACTAGCGGGGGGCCTAAAGGTGACCCAGTACTTC.

As DNA, the CDR3 is TGCGCCAGCAGCCACCTTGGGACTAGCGGGGGAAGCACAGATACGCAGTATTTT. It yields the protein CASSHLGTSGGSTDTQYF. The chain joins TRBV4-1 to TRBJ2-3, with 14 nucleotides matching TRBD2. The CDR3 spans 18 residues. With V trimmed by 3 bases and J by 0 bases, 5 bases remained unmatched. Germline V gene lookup returns CDR1 MGHRA and CDR2 YSYEKL.

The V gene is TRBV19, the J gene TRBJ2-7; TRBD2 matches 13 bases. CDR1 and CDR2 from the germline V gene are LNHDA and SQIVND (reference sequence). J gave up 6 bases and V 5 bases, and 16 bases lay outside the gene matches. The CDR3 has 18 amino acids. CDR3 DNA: TGTGCCAGTAGTCCGAGACGGCGGACTAGCGGGAGATTAGTCGAGCAGTACTTC. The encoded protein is CASSPRRRTSGRLVEQYF.

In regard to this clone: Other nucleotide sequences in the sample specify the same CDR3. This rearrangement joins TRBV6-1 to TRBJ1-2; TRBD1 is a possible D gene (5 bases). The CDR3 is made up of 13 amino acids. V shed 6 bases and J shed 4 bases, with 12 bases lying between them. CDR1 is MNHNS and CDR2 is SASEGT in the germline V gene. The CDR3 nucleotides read TGTGCCAGCAGGGGGGGACCGATCTATGGCTACACCTTC. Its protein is CASRGGPIYGYTF.

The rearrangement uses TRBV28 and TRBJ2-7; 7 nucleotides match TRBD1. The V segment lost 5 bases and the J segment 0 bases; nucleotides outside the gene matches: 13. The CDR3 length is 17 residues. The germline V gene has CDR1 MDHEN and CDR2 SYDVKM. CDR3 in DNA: TGTGCCAGCAGTCCCCCCCAACAGGGGCCCAGCTCCTACGAGCAGTACTTC. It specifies CASSPPQQGPSSYEQYF.

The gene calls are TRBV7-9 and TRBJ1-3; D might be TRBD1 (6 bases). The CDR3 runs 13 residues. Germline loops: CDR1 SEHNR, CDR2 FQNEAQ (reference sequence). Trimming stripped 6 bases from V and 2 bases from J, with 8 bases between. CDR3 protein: CASRQGAGNTIYF. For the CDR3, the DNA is TGTGCCAGCAGACAGGGAGCTGGAAACACCATATATTTT.